The clone carrying this T cell receptor beta chain was seen once. Its target is not known. The sample belongs to a study of cytomegalovirus exposure and HLA in healthy donors. Background on the study: Genetic ancestry analysis placed around four fifths of the 300 to 500 donors that were genotyped in the Caucasian-associated cluster. Study-level results: In a later analysis, a missense DCLRE1C variant was linked to TCR beta V- and J-gene trimming. In a later analysis, several top co-occurrence clusters appeared linked to parvovirus B19, influenza, CMV and Epstein-Barr virus. In a later analysis, CMV-associated beta chains were mostly HLA-associated, it appeared.

A multiplex PCR was run with 60 Vbeta primers and 13 Jbeta primers. Libraries were prepared by immunoSEQ multiplex PCR; TCRdb keeps only in-frame clonotypes and omits some of them. Of over 85,000 clones listed, approximately 65% were seen once; the top ten hold approximately 2.1%. The length of the CDR3 is 14 residues. J was trimmed by 7 bases and V by 6 bases; bases with no gene match: 10. Germline-derived CDR1 and CDR2 are MNHNS and SASEGT. Input material: PBMCs. V and J are TRBV6-1 and TRBJ2-7; 9 bases line up with TRBD1. The sequence came from a man in his thirties or forties in good health and CMV-seronegative. The CDR3 loop is CASREIQGAGEQYF. CDR3 coding DNA: TGTGCCAGCAGAGAAATACAGGGGGCGGGGGAGCAGTACTTC.